This T cell receptor (beta chain) derives from a study of shared clonotypes between healthy human individuals. The table came from immunoSEQ multiplex PCR; TCRdb's copy has only in-frame clones and leaves some out. The data hold 100,000 or so clones, with around 65% observed a single time. This clone was counted between two and nine times. From germline, CDR1 is SNHLY and CDR2 FYNNEI. The CDR3 length is 13 residues. V was trimmed by 4 bases and J by 7 bases, leaving 10 bases between them. Recent acute infections and vaccinations were absent in the healthy HIV-negative adult donors. Researchers reported that CD8 memory united CD45RO+ cells with CCR7-negative CD45RA+ TemRA cells.

The sample was memory CD8+ T cells sorted from blood. The subset was: CD45RO+ cells pooled with CCR7-negative TemRA cells. The sequence came from a woman aged 25 to 39 in good health. This rearrangement joins TRBV2 to TRBJ1-4; D gene unclear. The CDR3 DNA reads as TGTGCCAGCAGTGTTAGTAGAGGTGAAAAACTGTTTTTT. Translation gives CASSVSRGEKLFF.